This entry is about one T cell receptor (beta chain). No antigen is known for it. Per-base quality was not reported, and no clone a single base away is much larger than it. From its cysteine to its phenylalanine, the CDR3 spans 14 amino acids. The CDR3 DNA has 42 bases and is translated from base 1. CDR1 and CDR2, per the germline V gene, are SGHDN and FVKESK. Trimming takes 4 bases off V and 3 bases off J; junction bases not matched to a gene: 5. The data were taken from a study of cytomegalovirus exposure and HLA in healthy donors (dated by TCRdb to 2015 to 2018). For the study in its entirety: An earlier analysis of fewer than 750 of the donors reported about 300 Gb of sequence data and approximately 120 million unique TCR beta sequences obtained from roughly 180 million T cells. An earlier analysis of 587 of the donors applied high-throughput TCR beta sequencing to assess whether each TCR beta V gene segment acted as functional or pseudogenic. Roughly five DR-DQ haplotypes were treated as single units for association and clustering because of strong linkage in the cohort. In a later genetic analysis, genome-wide SNP genotypes for about three fifths of the roughly 670 donors were used, and that subset was treated as a discovery cohort. Around 320 gigabases of sequencing data and tens of millions of unique TCR sequences were included in an early release covering about 620 HLA-typed donors. On average, about 200,000 unique TCR beta nucleotide sequences were sequenced per donor among several hundred genotyped donors of the cohort, with roughly 19% of those sequences being non-productive. Rather than using new phenotypic data, the later analysis identified candidate immune exposures from TCR beta sequences and from how often those sequences occurred across donors. In addition to the first cohort of approximately 670 subjects, a separate validation cohort of about 120 different subjects was used. High-throughput TCR immunosequencing, statistical association of individual TCRs with disease status, and machine learning were combined to predict cytomegalovirus infection status. All discovery cohort repertoires had been generated on a single sequencing platform. The study profiled the T cell repertoires of around 700 subjects by immunosequencing and related them to cytomegalovirus serostatus. Class I and class II HLA loci were covered by the typing at four-digit resolution. Typing coverage differed by locus: A, B, C, DRB1 and DQB1 were typed in roughly 620-630 donors, DQA1 in 500 to 550, DPA1 in approximately 600, and DPB1 in just under 480. In a later analysis, previously published TCR beta repertoires from about 670 donors were re-analyzed and high-resolution HLA genotyping was added so that TCR occurrence patterns could be studied. Donor age, sex, ethnicity and CMV serostatus were collected together with the repertoire data. The genetic ancestry cluster associated with self-reported Caucasian donors included about 81% of the 398 genotyped donors. The study aimed to test whether cataloging public T cell receptors could reveal signatures of past pathogen exposure.

The library was generated by the immunoSEQ multiplex PCR assay. For the multiplex PCR, a mixture combining 60 forward primers for TCR Vbeta segments and 13 reverse primers for TCR Jbeta segments was used. A multiplex PCR assay on genomic DNA amplified the CDR3 region of rearranged TCR beta genes. Amplified TCR beta libraries were sequenced as 87-base-pair reads on the Illumina HiSeq System. Per the source publication's procedure: A later analysis counted 65 million to 90 million unique TCR beta chains across the 500 to 850 repertoires, and 10 million to 12 million of these chains were shared by at least two donors. Raw reads were error-corrected and collapsed into unique sequences by a nearest-neighbor algorithm in which closely related sequences were merged to remove PCR and sequencing errors. Alignment of CDR3 sequences to IMGT reference sequences was used to assign V, D and J gene segments. For a sequence to be retained, a match of at least six nucleotides to both a V gene segment and a J gene segment was required. Rearrangements were called productive when the CDR3 lacked stop codons and stayed in frame with V and J; all others were non-productive. CDR3 was defined by IMGT convention, running from the second conserved V-encoded cysteine to the conserved J-encoded phenylalanine. The earlier analysis of about 570 of the donors excluded any sequence lacking an unambiguous match to a single V gene segment. In an earlier analysis of about 590 of the donors, a V segment was called functional when productive rearrangements were above 56.7%, and segregating when the standard deviation between donors exceeded 5%. A statistical classification framework was built to diagnose cytomegalovirus status from the catalog of TCR beta chain sequences. In a later analysis, V and J genes were assigned by comparing TCR nucleotide sequences against IMGT/GENE-DB human TR gene sequences. Using the TCRdist pipeline, a later analysis assigned CDR3 sequences along with most-parsimonious VDJ recombination scenarios. In a later analysis, each TCR beta chain was defined by its CDR3 amino acid sequence together with its V-gene family, and reads without a unique V-gene family were excluded. As a way to deal with suspected cross-contamination and a sequencing artifact, a later analysis dropped hundreds of nucleotide sequences that were highly shared and had low generation probability. In a later analysis, a clonal expansion index for each public chain was calculated from normalized within-repertoire ranks of inferred template counts. In a later analysis, generation probabilities were computed using a VDJ recombination model fitted to out-of-frame rearrangements, and the results were checked against IGoR. In a later analysis, hypergeometric tests were used to score TCR-TCR, TCR-HLA and TCR-CMV co-occurrence, with a repertoire-size bias correction applied to TCR pairs. False discovery rates were estimated in a later analysis by permuting HLA or CMV assignments 20 times. A later analysis grouped co-occurring TCRs with DBSCAN, adding TCRdist sequence similarity when clustering within HLA-allele-positive subsets. Co-occurrence clustering excluded repertoires with fewer than 30,000 or more than 120,000 public chains, plus five with anomalous nucleotide sharing. Sourced from immuneACCESS, this table was stored by TCRdb with only in-frame sequences that have V and J called. A share of the clones is absent; for the studies checked, an unresolved V gene accounts for under half, and the remainder has no known explanation. The V and J calls and clone size come from that table; D and trimming were worked out from the DNA. The sample records about 72,000 clones, around 78% of which are singletons. The ten largest make up 3% to 3.5% of the sample.

In total, just over 650 healthy bone marrow donors made up the cohort. Cohort members were all nominally healthy when sampled, although unrecorded immune exposures were likely present. The donor tested CMV seronegative, placing the donor among the 300 to 450 seronegative members of the cohort. A peripheral blood sample was provided by each donor, and peripheral blood mononuclear cells were used for TCR beta sequencing. Genomic DNA extraction from the blood cell samples was performed with the Qiagen DNeasy Blood Extraction Kit. Paper-wide results and their limitations: A few of the identified cytomegalovirus-associated TCR beta chains were confirmed in vitro to be specific for cytomegalovirus antigens. Assigning TCR associations to individual alleles was difficult when HLA alleles, especially DR and DQ, strongly co-occurred. HLA typing was unavailable for some donors at each locus, so association tests used only the typed subset. A cluster of highly shared sequence variants was judged likely to represent a technical artifact of the sequencing pipeline. In a later genetic analysis, a missense DCLRE1C variant was associated with V-gene and J-gene trimming of TCR beta chains, and the association was replicated in an independent cohort. Correlated functional status among segregating V segments might reflect linkage disequilibrium, but an unknown experimental factor could not be ruled out. An earlier analysis of 587 of the donors showed that most TCR beta V segments appeared in productive rearrangements either about 90% or about 30% of the time, which broadly matched IMGT annotations. The classifier was reported to diagnose cytomegalovirus status with high specificity and sensitivity in both the original cohort and the validation cohort. According to the authors, the approach could potentially be generalized to other disease states and immunological phenotypes. Compared with the roughly 670-donor mean, donors in an Asian-associated ancestry cluster had fewer N-insertions in productive TCRs, according to a later genetic analysis. In a later analysis, most CMV-associated TCR beta chains were found to appear HLA-restricted, with HLA associations seemingly driven largely by CMV exposure. The only immune exposure information available for the cohort was CMV serostatus. Most TCR sequences were seen in very few donors, while some public TCRs were found in many individuals. Specific HLA alleles were associated with 16,951 TCR beta sequences at a false discovery rate of 0.05 in a later analysis. This cohort had only TCR beta chains sequenced, and the lack of alpha or paired-chain data limited which features could be detected. In the study, approximately 160 TCR beta chains were listed as associated with cytomegalovirus. A further reported finding was that TCR beta sequences accurately predicted the HLA-A and HLA-B alleles for most subjects in the first cohort. A later analysis reported that several top co-occurrence clusters appeared linked to parvovirus B19, influenza, CMV and Epstein-Barr virus. Some IMGT-functional V segments, including TRBV6-2 and TRBV6-3, could not be distinguished by the 87-base-pair reads and were therefore excluded. Approximately 16 rarely observed V segments, including chromosome 9 orphons, were excluded from the earlier analysis of a few hundred of the donors because counts were too low. In a later analysis, HLA-associated TCR beta chains showed more clonal expansion and lower generation probabilities than non-associated chains that were equally common. In a later analysis, TCR association rates were found to vary across HLA loci, with the most associated TCRs seen for DRB1 alleles and the fewest for HLA-C alleles. Roughly uniform sequencing depth across donors was assumed in presence/absence analyses, although this assumption may not hold.

The TCR comes from a man aged 35-49 years in good health and CMV-seronegative. The rearranged segments are TRBV14 and TRBJ1-2; TRBD1 matches 7 bases in the middle. Source material: PBMCs. The DNA sequence is TGTGCCAGCAGCCCGGTAGGGGGCCACTATGGCTACACCTTC. Its translation reads: CASSPVGGHYGYTF.